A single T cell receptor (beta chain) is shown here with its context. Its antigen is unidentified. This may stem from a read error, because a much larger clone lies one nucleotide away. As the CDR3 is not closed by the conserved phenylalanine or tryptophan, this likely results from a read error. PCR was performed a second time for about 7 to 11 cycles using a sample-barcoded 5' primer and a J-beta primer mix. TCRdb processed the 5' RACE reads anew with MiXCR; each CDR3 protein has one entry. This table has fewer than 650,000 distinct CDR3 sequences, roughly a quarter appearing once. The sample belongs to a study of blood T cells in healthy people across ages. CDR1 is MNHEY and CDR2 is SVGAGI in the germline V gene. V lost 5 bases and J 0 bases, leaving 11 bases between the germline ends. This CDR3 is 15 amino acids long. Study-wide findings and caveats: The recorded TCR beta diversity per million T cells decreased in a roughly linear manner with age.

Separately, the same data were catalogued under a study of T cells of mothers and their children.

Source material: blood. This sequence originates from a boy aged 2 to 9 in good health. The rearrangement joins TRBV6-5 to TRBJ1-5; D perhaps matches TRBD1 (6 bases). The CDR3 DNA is TGTGCCAGCAGTCCGACAGGAACTAGCAATCAGCCCCAGCATTCT. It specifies CASSPTGTSNQPQHS.